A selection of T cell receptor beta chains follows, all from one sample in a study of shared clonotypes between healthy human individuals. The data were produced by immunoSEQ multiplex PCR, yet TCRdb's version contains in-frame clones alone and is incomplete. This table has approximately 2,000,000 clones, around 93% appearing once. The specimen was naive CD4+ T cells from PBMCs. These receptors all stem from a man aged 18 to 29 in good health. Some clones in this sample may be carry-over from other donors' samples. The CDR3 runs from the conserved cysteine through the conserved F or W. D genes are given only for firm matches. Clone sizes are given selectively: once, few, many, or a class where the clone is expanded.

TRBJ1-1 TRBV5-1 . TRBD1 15 TGCGCCAGCAGCTATTTGACAGGGGGGAACACTGAAGCTTTCTTT CASSYLTGGNTEAFF
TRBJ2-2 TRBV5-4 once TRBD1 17 TGTGCCAGCAGCCAAGGGGGCGGAGCGGCGAACACCGGGGAGCTGTTTTTT CASSQGGGAANTGELFF
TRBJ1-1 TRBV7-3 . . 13 TGTGCCAGCAGGGCGCGGGTTGACACTGAAGCTTTCTTT CASRARVDTEAFF
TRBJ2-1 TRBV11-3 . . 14 TGTGCCAGCAGCGCGCACCGCTCCTACAATGAGCAGTTCTTC CASSAHRSYNEQFF
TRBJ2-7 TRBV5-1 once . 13 TGCGCCAGCAGGGCCACAGGGCCCGACGAGCAGTACTTC CASRATGPDEQYF
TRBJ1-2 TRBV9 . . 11 TGTGCCAGCAGCGGCAGGCATGGCTACACCTTC CASSGRHGYTF
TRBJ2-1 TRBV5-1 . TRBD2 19 TGCGCCAGCAGCTCCGAGGGACTAGCGGGCTCTAGCTCCTACAATGAGCAGTTCTTC CASSSEGLAGSSSYNEQFF
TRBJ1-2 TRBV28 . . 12 TGTGCCAGCAGTTCCTACAGCTATGGCTACACCTTC CASSSYSYGYTF
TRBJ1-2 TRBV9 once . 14 TGTGCCAGCACCTCTATAGGGGCAGACTATGGCTACACCTTC CASTSIGADYGYTF
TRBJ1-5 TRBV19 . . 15 TGTGCCTCCCGGGACCTCCACAATAGCAATCAGCCCCAGCATTTT CASRDLHNSNQPQHF
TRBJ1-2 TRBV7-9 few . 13 TGTGCCAGCAGCCTAGGGGATCTAGGCGGCTACACCTTC CASSLGDLGGYTF
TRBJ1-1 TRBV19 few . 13 TGTGCCAGTAGTATCCGGGTATCCACTGAAGCTTTCTTT CASSIRVSTEAFF
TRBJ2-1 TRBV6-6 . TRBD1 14 TGTGCCAGCAGCGCCCAGCAGGGGGACAATGAGCAGTTCTTC CASSAQQGDNEQFF
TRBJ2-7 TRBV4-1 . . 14 TGCGCCAGCAGCCAAGATTTTGGGGTCTTAGAGCAGTACTTC CASSQDFGVLEQYF
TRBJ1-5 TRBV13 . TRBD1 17 TGTGCCAGCAGCTTCCGGGACAGGGGGGCTAGCGGTCAGCCCCAGCATTTT CASSFRDRGASGQPQHF
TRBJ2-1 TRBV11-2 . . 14 TGTGCCAGCAGCTTAGTCTGGACCCTCAATGAGCAGTTCTTC CASSLVWTLNEQFF
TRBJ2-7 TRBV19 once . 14 TGTGCCAGTAGTATTTGGGCAGCCAAGGGCGAGCAGTACTTC CASSIWAAKGEQYF
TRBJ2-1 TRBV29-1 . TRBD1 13 TGCAGCGTTGCCCTGACAGGGGTTAATGAGCAGTTCTTC CSVALTGVNEQFF
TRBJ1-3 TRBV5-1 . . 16 TGCGCCAGCTCTCCCGGGGCACAATCCTCTGGAAACACCATATATTTT CASSPGAQSSGNTIYF
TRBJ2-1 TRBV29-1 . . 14 TGCAGCGTTGACTCAGGGACGCCCTACAATGAGCAGTTCTTC CSVDSGTPYNEQFF
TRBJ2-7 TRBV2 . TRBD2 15 TGTGCCAGCAGTGTTTCGGCGGGAGTTACCTACGAGCAGTACTTC CASSVSAGVTYEQYF
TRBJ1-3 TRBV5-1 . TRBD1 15 TGCGCCAGCAGCTTTTCCGGGACAGGGGTGGACACCATATATTTT CASSFSGTGVDTIYF
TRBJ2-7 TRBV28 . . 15 TGTGCCAGCAGTTTTCAAACACCCGGCTCCTACGAGCAGTACTTC CASSFQTPGSYEQYF
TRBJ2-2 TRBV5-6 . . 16 TGTGCCAGCAGCTTGGGGGTCGGTACTAACACCGGGGAGCTGTTTTTT CASSLGVGTNTGELFF
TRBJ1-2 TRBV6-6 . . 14 TGTGCCAGCAGTGCCGTGGCTGCTAACTATGGCTACACCTTC CASSAVAANYGYTF
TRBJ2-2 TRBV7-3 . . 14 TGTGCCAGCAGCTTAATTTCGGGTCCCGGGGAGCTGTTTTTT CASSLISGPGELFF
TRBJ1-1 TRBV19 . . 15 TGTGCCAGTAGTATGGGTTTCCGTCTGGGCACTGAAGCTTTCTTT CASSMGFRLGTEAFF
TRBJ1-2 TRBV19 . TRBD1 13 TGTGCCAGTAGAGTACAGGGGTACTATGGCTACACCTTC CASRVQGYYGYTF
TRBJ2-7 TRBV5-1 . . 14 TGCGCCAGCAGCTTGTTCACAGGGGAGGAGGAGCAGTACTTC CASSLFTGEEEQYF
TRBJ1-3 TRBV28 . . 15 TGTGCCAGCGGTGCGGTAGCTCCACCAGGAAACACCATATATTTT CASGAVAPPGNTIYF
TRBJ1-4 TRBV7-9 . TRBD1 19 TGTGCCAGCAGCTTTCCGGGACAGGGGAGTGGCAGAACTAATGAAAAACTGTTTTTT CASSFPGQGSGRTNEKLFF
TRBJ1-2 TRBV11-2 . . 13 TGTGCCAGCAGCTTAATTTACAACTATGGCTACACCTTC CASSLIYNYGYTF
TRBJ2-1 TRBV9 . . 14 TGTGCCAGCAGCACTAGTATACCCTACAATGAGCAGTTCTTC CASSTSIPYNEQFF
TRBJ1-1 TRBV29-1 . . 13 TGCAGCGTTGGAAGAGAGGCGAGGGATGAAGCTTTCTTT CSVGREARDEAFF
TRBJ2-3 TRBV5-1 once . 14 TGCGCCAGCAGCGCGGCCCCGGGTACAGATACGCAGTATTTT CASSAAPGTDTQYF
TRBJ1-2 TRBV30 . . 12 TGTGCCTGGAGTGGGACAGCGTATGGCTACACCTTC CAWSGTAYGYTF
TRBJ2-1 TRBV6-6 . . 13 TGTGCCAGCAGTCCCCCCCGGCCCAATGAGCAGTTCTTC CASSPPRPNEQFF
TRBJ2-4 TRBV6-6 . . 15 TGTGCCAGCACCGCAAGGGCAGCTGCCAAAAACATTCAGTACTTC CASTARAAAKNIQYF
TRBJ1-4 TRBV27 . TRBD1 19 TGTGCCAGCAGTGCGAAGGGACAGGGTCAACCGCGAACTAATGAAAAACTGTTTTTT CASSAKGQGQPRTNEKLFF
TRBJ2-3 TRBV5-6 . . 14 TGTGCCAGCAGCTTGGGACGGAACACAGATACGCAGTATTTT CASSLGRNTDTQYF
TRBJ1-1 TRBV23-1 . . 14 TGCGCCAGCAGTTCCGGACAGCTGAACACTGAAGCTTTCTTT CASSSGQLNTEAFF
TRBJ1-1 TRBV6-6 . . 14 TGTGCCAGCGCCAGGGGACCCTTGGGGCCTGAAGCTTTCTTT CASARGPLGPEAFF
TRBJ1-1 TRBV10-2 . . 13 TGCGCCAGCAACGGACAGCCGAACACTGAAGCTTTCTTT CASNGQPNTEAFF
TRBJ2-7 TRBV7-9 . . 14 TGTGCCAGCAGCTTAGGGACAGCCTTGGCGGGTTCGTACTTC CASSLGTALAGSYF
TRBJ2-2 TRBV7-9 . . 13 TGTGCCAGCAGCCCCGAGGTCACCGGGGAGCTGTTTTTT CASSPEVTGELFF
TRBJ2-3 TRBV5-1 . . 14 TGCGCCAGCAGCTCGAACGCACTAACAGATACGCAGTATTTT CASSSNALTDTQYF
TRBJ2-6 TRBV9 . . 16 TGTGCCAGCAGCATCATTGGGACAACTGGGGCCAACGTCCTGACTTTC CASSIIGTTGANVLTF
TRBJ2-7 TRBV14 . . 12 TGTGCCAGCAACCTAGGAACGGGGGAGCAGTACTTC CASNLGTGEQYF
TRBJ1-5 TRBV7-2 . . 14 TGTGCCAGCAGTCTCGTGGGGATCAATCAGCCCCAGCATTTT CASSLVGINQPQHF
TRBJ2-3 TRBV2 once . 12 TGTGCCAGCAGGTGGAGCACAGATACGCAGTATTTT CASRWSTDTQYF
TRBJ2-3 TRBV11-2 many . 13 TGTGCCAGCAGCTGGGACCTCACAGATACGCAGTATTTT CASSWDLTDTQYF